The source of this T cell receptor beta chain is a study of OX40 agonist ivuxolimab in advanced cancers. Data came from immunoSEQ multiplex PCR; TCRdb stores just in-frame clones and leaves some out. Of 40,000 to 60,000 clones in the sample, approximately 90% were seen once. V was clipped by 6 bases and J by 5 bases, with 23 bases between them. Per germline, CDR1 ENHRY and CDR2 SYGVKD. This CDR3 region has 16 residues. The V call is TRBV10-3, the J call TRBJ2-7, with D perhaps TRBD1 (5 bases). The sequence was collected from an adult with an advanced solid tumor such as melanoma, head and neck, liver or kidney cancer. The specimen comprised CD4+ or CD8+ T cells sorted from blood, sampled in a trial of the OX40 agonist ivuxolimab. CDR3 DNA: TGTGCCATCAGACCTGGGAAGGGGCCCCTCCTGGACGAGCAGTACTTC. This sequence encodes CAIRPGKGPLLDEQYF.